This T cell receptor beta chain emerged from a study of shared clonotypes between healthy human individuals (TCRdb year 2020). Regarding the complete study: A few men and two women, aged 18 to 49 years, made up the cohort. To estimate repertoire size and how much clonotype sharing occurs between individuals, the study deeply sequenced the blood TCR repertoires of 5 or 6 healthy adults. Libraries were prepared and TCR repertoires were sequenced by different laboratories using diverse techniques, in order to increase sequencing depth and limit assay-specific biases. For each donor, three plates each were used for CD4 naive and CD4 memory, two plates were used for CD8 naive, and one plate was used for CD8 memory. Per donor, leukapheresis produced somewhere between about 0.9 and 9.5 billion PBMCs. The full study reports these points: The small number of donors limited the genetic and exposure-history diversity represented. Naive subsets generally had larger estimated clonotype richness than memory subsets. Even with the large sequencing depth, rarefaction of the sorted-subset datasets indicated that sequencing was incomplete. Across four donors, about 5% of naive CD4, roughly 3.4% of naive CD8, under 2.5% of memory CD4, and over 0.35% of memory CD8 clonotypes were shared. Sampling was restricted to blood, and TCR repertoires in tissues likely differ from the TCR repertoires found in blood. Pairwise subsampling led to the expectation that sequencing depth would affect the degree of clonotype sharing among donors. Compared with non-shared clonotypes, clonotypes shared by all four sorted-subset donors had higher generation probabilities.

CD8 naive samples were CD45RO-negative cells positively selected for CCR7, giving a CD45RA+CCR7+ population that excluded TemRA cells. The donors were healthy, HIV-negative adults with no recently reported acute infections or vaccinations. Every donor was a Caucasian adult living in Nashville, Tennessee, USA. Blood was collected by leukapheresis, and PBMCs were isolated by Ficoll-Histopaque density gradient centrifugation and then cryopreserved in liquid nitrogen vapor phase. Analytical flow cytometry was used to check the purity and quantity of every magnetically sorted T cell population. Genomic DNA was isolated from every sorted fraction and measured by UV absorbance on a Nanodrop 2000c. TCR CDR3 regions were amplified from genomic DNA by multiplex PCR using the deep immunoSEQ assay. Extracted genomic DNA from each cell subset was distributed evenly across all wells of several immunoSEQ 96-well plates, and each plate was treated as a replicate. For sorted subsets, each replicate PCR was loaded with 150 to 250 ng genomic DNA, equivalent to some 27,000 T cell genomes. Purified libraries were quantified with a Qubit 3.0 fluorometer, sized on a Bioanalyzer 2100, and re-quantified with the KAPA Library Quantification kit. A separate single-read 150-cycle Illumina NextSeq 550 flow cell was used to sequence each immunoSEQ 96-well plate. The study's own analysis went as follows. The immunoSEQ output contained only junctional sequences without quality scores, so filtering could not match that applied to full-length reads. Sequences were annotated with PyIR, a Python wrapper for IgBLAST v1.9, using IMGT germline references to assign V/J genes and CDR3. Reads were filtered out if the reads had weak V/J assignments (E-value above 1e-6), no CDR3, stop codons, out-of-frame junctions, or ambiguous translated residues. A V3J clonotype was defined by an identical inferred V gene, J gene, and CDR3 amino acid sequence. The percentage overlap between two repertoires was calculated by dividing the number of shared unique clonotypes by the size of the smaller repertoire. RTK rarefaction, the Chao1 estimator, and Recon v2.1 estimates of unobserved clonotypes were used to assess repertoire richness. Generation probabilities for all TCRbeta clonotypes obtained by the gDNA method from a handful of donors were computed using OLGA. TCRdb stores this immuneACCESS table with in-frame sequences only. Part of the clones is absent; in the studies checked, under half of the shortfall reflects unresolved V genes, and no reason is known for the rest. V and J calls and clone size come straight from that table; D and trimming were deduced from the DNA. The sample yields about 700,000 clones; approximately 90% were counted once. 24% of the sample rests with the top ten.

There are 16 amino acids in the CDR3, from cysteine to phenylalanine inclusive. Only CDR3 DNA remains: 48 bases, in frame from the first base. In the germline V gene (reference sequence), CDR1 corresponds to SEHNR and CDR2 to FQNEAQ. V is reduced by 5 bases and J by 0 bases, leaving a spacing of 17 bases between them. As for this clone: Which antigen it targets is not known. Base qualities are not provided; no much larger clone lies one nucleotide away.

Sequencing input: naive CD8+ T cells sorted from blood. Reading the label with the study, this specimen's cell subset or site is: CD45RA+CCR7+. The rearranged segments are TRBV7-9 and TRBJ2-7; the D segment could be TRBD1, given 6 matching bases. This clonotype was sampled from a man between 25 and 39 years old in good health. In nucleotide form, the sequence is TGTGCCAGCAGCCCCCGTGAAGGGGGTAGCTCCTACGAGCAGTACTTC. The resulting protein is CASSPREGGSSYEQYF.